What follows describes a single T cell receptor (beta chain). The limits of the CDR3 on the DNA are not certain, so only TCRdb's listed CDR3 is given. This record belongs to a study of technical replicates of blood from a few donors. TCRdb's table, derived via immunoSEQ multiplex PCR, lists solely in-frame clones and lacks some. The sample holds approximately 78,000 clones, about 95% seen once. Counting both end residues, the CDR3 totals 16 amino acids. Germline CDR1 is MGHRA and CDR2 is YSYEKL. The TCR sequence derives from a human donor in good health. The sequenced sample consisted of T cells isolated from PBMCs. The V and J genes are TRBV4-1 and TRBJ2-7; TRBD1 is the table's D call and was not checked against the DNA. The CDR3: CASSTSVGQGAFEQYF.